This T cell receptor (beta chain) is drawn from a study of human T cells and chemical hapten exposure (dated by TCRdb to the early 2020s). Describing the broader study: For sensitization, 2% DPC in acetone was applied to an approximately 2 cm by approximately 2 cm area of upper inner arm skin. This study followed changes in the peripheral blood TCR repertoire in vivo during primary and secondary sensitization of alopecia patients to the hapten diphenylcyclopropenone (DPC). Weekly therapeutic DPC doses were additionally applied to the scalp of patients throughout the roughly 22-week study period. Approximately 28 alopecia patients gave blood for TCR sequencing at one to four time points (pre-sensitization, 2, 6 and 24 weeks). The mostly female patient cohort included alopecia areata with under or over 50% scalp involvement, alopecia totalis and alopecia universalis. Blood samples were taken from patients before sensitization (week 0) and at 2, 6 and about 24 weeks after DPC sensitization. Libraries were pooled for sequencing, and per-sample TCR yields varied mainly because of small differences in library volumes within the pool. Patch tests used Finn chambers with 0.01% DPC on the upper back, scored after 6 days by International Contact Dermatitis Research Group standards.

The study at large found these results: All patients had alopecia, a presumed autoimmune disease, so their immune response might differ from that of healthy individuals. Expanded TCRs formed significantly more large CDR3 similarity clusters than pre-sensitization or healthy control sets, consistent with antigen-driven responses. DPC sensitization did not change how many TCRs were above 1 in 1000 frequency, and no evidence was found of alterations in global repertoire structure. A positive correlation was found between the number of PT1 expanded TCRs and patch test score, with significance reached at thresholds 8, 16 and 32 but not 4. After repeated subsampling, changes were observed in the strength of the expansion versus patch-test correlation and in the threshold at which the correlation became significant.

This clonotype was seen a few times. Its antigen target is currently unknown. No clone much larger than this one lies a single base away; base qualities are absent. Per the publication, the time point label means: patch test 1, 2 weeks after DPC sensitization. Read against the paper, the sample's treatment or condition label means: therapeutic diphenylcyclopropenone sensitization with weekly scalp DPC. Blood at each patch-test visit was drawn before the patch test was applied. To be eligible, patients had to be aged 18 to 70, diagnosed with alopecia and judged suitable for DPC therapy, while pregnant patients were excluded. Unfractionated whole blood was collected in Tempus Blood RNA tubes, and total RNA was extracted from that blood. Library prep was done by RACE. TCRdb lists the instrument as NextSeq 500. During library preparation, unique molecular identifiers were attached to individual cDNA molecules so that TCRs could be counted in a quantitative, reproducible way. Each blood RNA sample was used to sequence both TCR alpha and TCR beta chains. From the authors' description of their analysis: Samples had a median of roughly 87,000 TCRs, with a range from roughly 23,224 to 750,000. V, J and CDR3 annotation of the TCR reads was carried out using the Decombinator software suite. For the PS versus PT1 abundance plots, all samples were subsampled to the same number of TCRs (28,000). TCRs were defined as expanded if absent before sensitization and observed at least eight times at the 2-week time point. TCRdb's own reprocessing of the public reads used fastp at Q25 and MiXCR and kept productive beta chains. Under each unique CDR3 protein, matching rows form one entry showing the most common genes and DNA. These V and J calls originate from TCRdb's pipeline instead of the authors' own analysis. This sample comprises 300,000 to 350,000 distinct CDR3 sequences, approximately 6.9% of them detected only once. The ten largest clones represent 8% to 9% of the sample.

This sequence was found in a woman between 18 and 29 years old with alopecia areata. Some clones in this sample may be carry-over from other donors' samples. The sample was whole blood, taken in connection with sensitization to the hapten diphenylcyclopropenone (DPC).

Here the CDR3 is given as CASLNREPSSYNEQFF. The bases read TGTGCCAGCCTAAACCGGGAGCCGAGCTCCTACAATGAGCAGTTCTTC. The receptor chain draws on TRBV27 and TRBJ2-1; matching of 6 bases hints at TRBD2 as the D gene. The CDR3 spans 16 residues, from the cysteine through the phenylalanine. Of the read, only the CDR3 DNA is kept; its 48 bases are in frame from base 1. CDR1 and CDR2, per the germline V gene (reference sequence), are MNHEY and SMNVEV. V is shortened by 8 bases, J by 0 bases, and the region joining them spans 17 bases.